What follows are 11 T cell receptor beta chains derived from one specimen sequenced in a study of shared clonotypes between healthy human individuals (dated by TCRdb to 2019 to 2021). The receptor library was made with the immunoSEQ multiplex PCR assay. Entries here come from immuneACCESS through TCRdb and include only in-frame sequences with V and J called. Some clones fail to appear in such tables; in the studies checked, an unresolved V gene covers under half of the shortfall, and the cause of the remainder is unknown. Across this sample there are about 600,000 clones, with about 97% seen only once. About 0.06% of the sample is taken by the ten largest. Specimen: naive CD4+ T cells sorted from blood. What the cell subset or site label conveys for this sample: CD45RA+ positively selected. These receptor sequences come from a woman under 40 in good health.

Details on this clone: The same CDR3 can be traced to other DNA sequences in this sample. The chain joins TRBV28 to TRBJ1-2; the D is unclear. Germline CDR1 is MDHEN and CDR2 is SYDVKM. Trimming left V 4 bases short and J 7 bases short, with 7 bases between. The CDR3 has 11 amino acids. Here the CDR3 reads CASSSAGGYTF. The CDR3, as DNA: TGTGCCAGCAGTTCGGCGGGTGGCTACACCTTC.

The V and J genes are TRBV25-1 and TRBJ2-1; 10 positions agree with TRBD2. CDR1 is MGHDK and CDR2 is SYGVNS in the germline V gene. The V and J ends lost 5 bases and 4 bases, in that order; junction bases with no gene match: 8. CDR3 length equals 16 residues. The CDR3 sequence: CASSSTSGAAYNEQFF. In nucleotides, the CDR3 is TGTGCCAGCAGTTCAACTAGCGGGGCCGCTTACAATGAGCAGTTCTTC.

This chain connects TRBV7-9 to TRBJ2-1; TRBD1 agrees at 9 bases. Per germline, CDR1 SEHNR and CDR2 FQNEAQ (reference sequence). This CDR3 spans 16 amino acids. With 5 bases clipped from V and 1 base from J, the junction kept 6 bases outside the gene matches. The CDR3 DNA sequence: TGTGCCAGCAGCCTGGGACAGGGTAATTCCTACAATGAGCAGTTCTTC. This gives the protein CASSLGQGNSYNEQFF.

The V call is TRBV2, the J call TRBJ2-1, with TRBD2 identical over 10 bases. The CDR3 is 15 residues long. CDR1 SNHLY and CDR2 FYNNEI come from the germline V gene. The trim removed 8 bases at V and 2 bases at J, leaving 6 bases unmatched. The CDR3 is CASSLLAGPYNEQFF. CDR3 coding DNA: TGTGCCAGCTCCTTACTAGCGGGACCCTACAATGAGCAGTTCTTC.

This CDR3 is CASSGGSKATNEKLFF. CDR3 nucleotide sequence: TGTGCCAGTAGTGGGGGCTCAAAGGCAACTAATGAAAAACTGTTTTTT. V usage is TRBV19 and J usage is TRBJ1-4; D perhaps matches TRBD1 (6 bases). CDR3 length: 16 residues. V lost 5 bases and J lost 0, with 13 bases in between. Germline values: CDR1 LNHDA, CDR2 SQIVND (reference sequence).

This chain links TRBV6-5 with TRBJ1-5; D not certain. Deletions cut 0 bases from V and 0 bases from J, with 6 bases between. CDR1 is MNHEY, CDR2 SVGAGI, per germline. This CDR3 has 15 amino acids. CDR3 sequence reads: CASSYSQVSNQPQHF. Written as DNA, the CDR3 is TGTGCCAGCAGTTACTCGCAGGTTAGCAATCAGCCCCAGCATTTT.

The chain is built from TRBV7-9 and TRBJ2-2; TRBD2 matches 10 bases. The CDR3 is made up of 16 amino acids. V lost 5 bases and J lost 7; bases outside the gene matches: 10. Germline CDR1 reads SEHNR; CDR2 reads FQNEAQ (reference sequence). CDR3 DNA sequence: TGTGCCAGCAGCGAGAAAAGCGGGAGGGCCGTCGGGGAGCTGTTTTTT. Residues: CASSEKSGRAVGELFF.

The J gene is TRBJ2-1, the V gene TRBV10-1; D possibly corresponds to TRBD2 (6 bases). Trimming removed 6 bases from V and 7 bases from J, with 13 bases in between. CDR3 length equals 13 residues. Germline V gene lookup returns CDR1 WNHNN and CDR2 SYGVQD (reference sequence). The CDR3 region is CASSSGLQNEQFF. CDR3 bases: TGCGCCAGCAGCTCGGGACTCCAAAATGAGCAGTTCTTC.

The V and J genes are TRBV7-8 and TRBJ2-1, with 7 bases that match TRBD2. J gave up 9 bases and V 3 bases, and 8 bases lay outside the gene matches. The CDR3 is 14 residues long. The germline V gene encodes CDR1 SGHVS and CDR2 FQNEAQ. The CDR3 sequence: CASSFEAGPGEQFF. As DNA, the CDR3 is TGTGCCAGCAGCTTCGAAGCGGGGCCCGGTGAGCAGTTCTTC.

The CDR3 DNA reads TGTGCCAGCAGCCAAGATCGAACTAGCTCTCGCTACGAGCAGTACTTC. This codes for CASSQDRTSSRYEQYF. The chain carries TRBV4-2 and TRBJ2-5; TRBD2 is a possible D gene (6 bases). The DNA end favors TRBJ2-7, so the J call may be wrong. The CDR3 loop spans 16 amino acids. Germline V gives CDR1 LGHNA, CDR2 YNFKEQ.

The chain carries TRBV28 and TRBJ1-5; D possibly corresponds to TRBD1 (6 bases). This CDR3 has 16 residues. Germline CDR1 MDHEN, CDR2 SYDVKM. Between the trimmed V and J ends, which lost 7 bases and 0 bases, there was a span of 16 bases. CDR3 in amino acids: CASNIIQDSSNQPQHF. The DNA of the CDR3 is TGTGCCAGCAATATAATTCAGGACAGTAGCAATCAGCCCCAGCATTTT.